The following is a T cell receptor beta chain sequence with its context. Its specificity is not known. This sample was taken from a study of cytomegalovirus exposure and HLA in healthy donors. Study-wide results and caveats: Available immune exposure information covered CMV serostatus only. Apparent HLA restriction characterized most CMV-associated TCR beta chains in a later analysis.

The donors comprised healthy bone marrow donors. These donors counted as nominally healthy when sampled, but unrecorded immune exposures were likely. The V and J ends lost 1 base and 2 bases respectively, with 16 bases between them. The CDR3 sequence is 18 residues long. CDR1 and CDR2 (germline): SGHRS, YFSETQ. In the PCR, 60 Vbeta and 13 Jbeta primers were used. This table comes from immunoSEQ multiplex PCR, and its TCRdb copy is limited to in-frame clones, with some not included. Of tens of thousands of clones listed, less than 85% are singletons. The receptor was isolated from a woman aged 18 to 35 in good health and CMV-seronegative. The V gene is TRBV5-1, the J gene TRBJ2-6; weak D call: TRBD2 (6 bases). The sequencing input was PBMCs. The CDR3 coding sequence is TGCGCCAGCAGCTTGATGGAGGCTGGAGGGACTGGGGCCAACGTCCTGACTTTC. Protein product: CASSLMEAGGTGANVLTF.